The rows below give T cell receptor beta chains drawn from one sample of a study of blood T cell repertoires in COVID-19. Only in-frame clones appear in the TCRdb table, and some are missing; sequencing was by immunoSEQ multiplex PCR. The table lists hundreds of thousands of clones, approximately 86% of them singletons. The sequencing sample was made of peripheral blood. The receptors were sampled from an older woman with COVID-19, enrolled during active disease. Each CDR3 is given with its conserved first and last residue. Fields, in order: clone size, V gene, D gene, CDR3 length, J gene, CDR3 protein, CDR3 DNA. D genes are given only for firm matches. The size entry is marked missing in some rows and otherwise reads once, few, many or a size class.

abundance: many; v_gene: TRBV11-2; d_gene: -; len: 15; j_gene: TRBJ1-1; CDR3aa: CASSLAVQGDTEAFF; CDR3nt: TGTGCCAGCAGCTTAGCTGTACAGGGCGACACTGAAGCTTTCTTT
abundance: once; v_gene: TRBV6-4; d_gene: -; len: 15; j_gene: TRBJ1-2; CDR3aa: CASSDSPGVSYGYTF; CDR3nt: TGTGCCAGCAGTGACTCCCCGGGGGTTTCCTATGGCTACACCTTC
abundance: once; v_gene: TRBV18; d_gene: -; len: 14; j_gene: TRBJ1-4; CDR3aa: CASSPPGVNEKLFF; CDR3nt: TGTGCCAGCTCACCTCCCGGGGTTAATGAAAAACTGTTTTTT
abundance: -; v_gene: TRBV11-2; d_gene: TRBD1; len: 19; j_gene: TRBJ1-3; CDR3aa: CASSFKRPGQINSGNTIYF; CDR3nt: TGTGCCAGCAGCTTCAAGAGACCGGGACAGATAAACTCTGGAAACACCATATATTTT
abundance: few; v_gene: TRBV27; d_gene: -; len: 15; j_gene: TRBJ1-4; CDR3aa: CASSLRPGGLEKLFF; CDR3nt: TGTGCCAGCAGTTTAAGGCCAGGTGGCCTCGAAAAACTGTTTTTT
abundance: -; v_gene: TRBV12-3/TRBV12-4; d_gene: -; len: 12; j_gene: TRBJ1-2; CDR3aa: CASSSAVYGYTF; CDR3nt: TGTGCCAGCAGTTCGGCGGTATATGGCTACACCTTC
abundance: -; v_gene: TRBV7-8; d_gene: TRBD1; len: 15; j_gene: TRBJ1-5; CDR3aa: CASSLGGQGNQPQHF; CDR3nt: TGTGCCAGCAGCTTAGGGGGACAGGGTAATCAGCCCCAGCATTTT
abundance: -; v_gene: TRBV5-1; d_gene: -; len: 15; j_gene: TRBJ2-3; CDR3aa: CASSSGRQASYTQYF; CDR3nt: TGCGCCAGCAGCTCCGGCCGCCAGGCCAGTTATACGCAGTATTTT
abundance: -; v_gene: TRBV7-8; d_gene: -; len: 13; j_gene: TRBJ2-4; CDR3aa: CASSSPPRSIQYF; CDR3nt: TGTGCCAGCAGCTCGCCCCCGAGGAGCATTCAGTACTTC
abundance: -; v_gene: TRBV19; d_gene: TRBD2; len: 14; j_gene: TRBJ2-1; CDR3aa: CASSGGSAYNEQFF; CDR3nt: TGTGCCAGTAGCGGGGGGTCTGCCTACAATGAGCAGTTCTTC
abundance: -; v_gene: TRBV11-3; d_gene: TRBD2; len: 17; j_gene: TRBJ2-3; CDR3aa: CASSRRTSGGGTDTQYF; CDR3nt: TGTGCCAGCAGCCGGAGGACTAGCGGGGGGGGCACAGATACGCAGTATTTT
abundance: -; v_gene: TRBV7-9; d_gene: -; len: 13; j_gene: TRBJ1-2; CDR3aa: CASSLGGLYGYTF; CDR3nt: TGTGCCAGCAGCTTAGGGGGGCTATATGGCTACACCTTC
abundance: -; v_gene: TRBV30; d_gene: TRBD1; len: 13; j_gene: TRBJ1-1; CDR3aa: CAWGTGKNTEAFF; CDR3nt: TGTGCCTGGGGGACAGGGAAGAACACTGAAGCTTTCTTT
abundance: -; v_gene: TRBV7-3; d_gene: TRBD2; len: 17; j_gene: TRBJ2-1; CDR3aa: CASSLYPTSGGHNEQFF; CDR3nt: TGTGCCAGCAGCTTATATCCAACTAGCGGGGGCCACAATGAGCAGTTCTTC
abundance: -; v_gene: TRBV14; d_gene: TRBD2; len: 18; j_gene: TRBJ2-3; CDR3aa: CASSQEQLAGASTDTQYF; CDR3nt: TGTGCCAGCAGCCAAGAACAACTAGCGGGGGCTAGCACAGATACGCAGTATTTT
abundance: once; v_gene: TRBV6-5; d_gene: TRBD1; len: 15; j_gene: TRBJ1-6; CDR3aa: CASTQDRGKDSPLHF; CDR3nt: TGTGCCAGCACCCAAGACAGGGGAAAAGATTCACCCCTCCACTTT
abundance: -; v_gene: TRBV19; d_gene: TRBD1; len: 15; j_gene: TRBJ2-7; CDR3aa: CASGQATMGSYEQYF; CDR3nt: TGTGCCAGCGGACAGGCCACGATGGGCTCCTACGAGCAGTACTTC
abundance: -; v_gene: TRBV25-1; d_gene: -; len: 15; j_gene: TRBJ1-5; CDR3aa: CASSDGQAQNQPQHF; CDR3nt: TGTGCCAGCTCGGACGGACAAGCACAAAATCAGCCCCAGCATTTT
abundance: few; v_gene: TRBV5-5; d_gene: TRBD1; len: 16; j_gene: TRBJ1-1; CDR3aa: CASSLVRTTGPTKAFF; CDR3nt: TGTGCCAGCAGCTTAGTTCGCACGACAGGGCCGACAAAAGCTTTCTTT
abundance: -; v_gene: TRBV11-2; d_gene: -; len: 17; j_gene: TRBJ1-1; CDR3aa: CASSLVPRDTLSTEAFF; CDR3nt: TGTGCCAGCAGCTTAGTCCCCCGGGACACACTAAGCACTGAAGCTTTCTTT
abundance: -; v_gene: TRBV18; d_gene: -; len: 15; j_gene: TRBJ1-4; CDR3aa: CASSPRSGRDEKLFF; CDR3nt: TGTGCCAGCTCACCTCGGTCAGGGAGGGATGAAAAACTGTTTTTT
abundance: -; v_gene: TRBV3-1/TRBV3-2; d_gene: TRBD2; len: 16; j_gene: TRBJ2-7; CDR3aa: CASSQVALAGDDEQYF; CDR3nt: TGTGCCAGCAGCCAAGTAGCGCTAGCGGGGGACGACGAGCAGTACTTC
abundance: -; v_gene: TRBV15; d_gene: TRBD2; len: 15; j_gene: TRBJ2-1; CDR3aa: CATSRDNGGANEQFF; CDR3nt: TGTGCCACCAGCAGAGATAACGGGGGGGCGAATGAGCAGTTCTTC
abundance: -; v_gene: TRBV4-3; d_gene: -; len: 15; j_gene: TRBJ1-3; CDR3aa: CASSQVTGSGNTIYF; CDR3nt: TGCGCCAGCAGCCAAGTTACAGGTTCTGGAAACACCATATATTTT
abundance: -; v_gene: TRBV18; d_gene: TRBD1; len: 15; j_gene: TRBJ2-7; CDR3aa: CASSPRGLSSYEQYF; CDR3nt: TGTGCCAGCTCACCAAGGGGGCTTAGCTCCTACGAGCAGTACTTC
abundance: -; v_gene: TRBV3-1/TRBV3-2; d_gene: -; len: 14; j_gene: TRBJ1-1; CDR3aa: CASSAAGGGSEAFF; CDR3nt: TGTGCCAGCAGCGCCGCGGGCGGAGGGTCTGAAGCTTTCTTT
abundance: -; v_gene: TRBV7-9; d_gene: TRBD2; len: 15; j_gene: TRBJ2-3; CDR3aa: CASSPGLAHTDTQYF; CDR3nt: TGTGCCAGCAGCCCGGGACTAGCGCACACAGATACGCAGTATTTT
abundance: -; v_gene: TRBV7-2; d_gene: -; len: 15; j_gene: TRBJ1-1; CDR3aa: CASSLGGAIHTEAFF; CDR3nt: TGTGCCAGCAGCTTAGGTGGGGCCATTCACACTGAAGCTTTCTTT
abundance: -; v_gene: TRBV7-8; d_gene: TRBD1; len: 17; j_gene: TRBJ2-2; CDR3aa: CASSRARQGTNTGELFF; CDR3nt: TGTGCCAGCAGCCGAGCACGACAGGGAACGAACACCGGGGAGCTGTTTTTT
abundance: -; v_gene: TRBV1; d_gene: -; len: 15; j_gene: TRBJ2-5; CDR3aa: CTSSVSGGARETQYF; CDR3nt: TGCACCAGCAGCGTTAGCGGGGGGGCCCGGGAGACCCAGTACTTC
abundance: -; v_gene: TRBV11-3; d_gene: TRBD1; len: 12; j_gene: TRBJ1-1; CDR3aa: CASSSGGSEAFF; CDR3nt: TGTGCCAGCAGCTCAGGGGGCTCTGAAGCTTTCTTT
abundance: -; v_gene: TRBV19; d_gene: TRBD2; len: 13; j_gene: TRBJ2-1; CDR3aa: CASSTGLVNEQFF; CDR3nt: TGTGCCAGTAGCACGGGACTAGTGAATGAGCAGTTCTTC
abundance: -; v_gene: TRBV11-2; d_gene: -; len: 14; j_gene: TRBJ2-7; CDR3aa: CASSPEAVPYEQYF; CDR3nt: TGTGCCAGCAGCCCCGAGGCGGTTCCCTACGAGCAGTACTTC
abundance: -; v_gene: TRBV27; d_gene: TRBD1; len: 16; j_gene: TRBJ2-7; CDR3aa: CASSFLRQGQPYEQYF; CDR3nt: TGTGCCAGCAGTTTTCTCCGACAGGGTCAACCCTACGAGCAGTACTTC
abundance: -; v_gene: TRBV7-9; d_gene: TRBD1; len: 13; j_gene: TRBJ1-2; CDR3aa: CASSLGTGYGYTF; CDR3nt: TGTGCCAGCAGCTTAGGGACAGGCTATGGCTACACCTTC
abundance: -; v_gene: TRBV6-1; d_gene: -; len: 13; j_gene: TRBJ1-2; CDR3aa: CASSDSYNYGYTF; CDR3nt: TGTGCCAGCAGTGACAGTTATAACTATGGCTACACCTTC
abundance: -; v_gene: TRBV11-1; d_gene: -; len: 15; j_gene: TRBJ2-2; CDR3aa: CASSLWAGNTGELFF; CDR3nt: TGTGCCAGCAGCTTATGGGCAGGGAACACCGGGGAGCTGTTTTTT
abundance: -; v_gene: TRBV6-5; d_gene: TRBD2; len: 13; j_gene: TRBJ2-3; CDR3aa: CATTLAGSDTQYF; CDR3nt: TGTGCCACTACACTAGCGGGCTCAGATACGCAGTATTTT
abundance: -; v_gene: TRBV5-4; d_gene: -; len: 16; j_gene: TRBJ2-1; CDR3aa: CASSLAAGNPRNEQFF; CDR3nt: TGTGCCAGCAGCTTGGCGGCGGGGAACCCCAGGAATGAGCAGTTCTTC
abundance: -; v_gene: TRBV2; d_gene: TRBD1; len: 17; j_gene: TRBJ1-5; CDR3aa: CASRDYLYRGPNQPQHF; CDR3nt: TGTGCCAGCAGAGACTACTTATACAGGGGGCCCAATCAGCCCCAGCATTTT
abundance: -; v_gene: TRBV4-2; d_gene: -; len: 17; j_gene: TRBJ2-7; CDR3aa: CASSRGTPDYQTYEQYF; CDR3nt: TGTGCCAGCAGTCGAGGTACCCCGGACTACCAAACCTACGAGCAGTACTTC